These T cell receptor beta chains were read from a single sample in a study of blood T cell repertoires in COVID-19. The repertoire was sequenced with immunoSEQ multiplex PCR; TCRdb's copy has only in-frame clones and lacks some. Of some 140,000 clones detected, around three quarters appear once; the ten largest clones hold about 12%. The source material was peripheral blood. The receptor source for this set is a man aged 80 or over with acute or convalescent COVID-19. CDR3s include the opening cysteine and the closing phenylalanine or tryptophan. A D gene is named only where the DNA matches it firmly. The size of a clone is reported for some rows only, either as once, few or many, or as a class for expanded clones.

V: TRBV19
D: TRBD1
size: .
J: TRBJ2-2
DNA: TGTGCCAGTAGTAACCCCCGCAGGGGGCTCACCGGGGAGCTGTTTTTT
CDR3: CASSNPRRGLTGELFF

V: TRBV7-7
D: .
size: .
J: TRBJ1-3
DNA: TGTGCCAGCAGCCTAAGACAGGCCCGGGGTGGAAACACCATATATTTT
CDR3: CASSLRQARGGNTIYF

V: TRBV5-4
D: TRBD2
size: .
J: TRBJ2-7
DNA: TGTGCCAGCAGCCCCTCGGGGGGATTGTTCTACGAGCAGTACTTC
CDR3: CASSPSGGLFYEQYF

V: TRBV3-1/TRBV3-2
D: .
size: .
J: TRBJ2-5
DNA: TGTGCCACCGCCCCGTACGGCCAAGAGACCCAGTACTTC
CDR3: CATAPYGQETQYF

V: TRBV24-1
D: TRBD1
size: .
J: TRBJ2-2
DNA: TGTGCCACCAGTGATTTCGGGACAGGAGGGACCGGGGAGCTGTTTTTT
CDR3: CATSDFGTGGTGELFF

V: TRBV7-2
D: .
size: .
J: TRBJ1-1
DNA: TGTGCCAGCAGCTTAGATACAGGGCGGTCGAACACTGAAGCTTTCTTT
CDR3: CASSLDTGRSNTEAFF

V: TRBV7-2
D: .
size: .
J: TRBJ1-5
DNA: TGTGCCAGCAGCTTAGGAGGGGAGGCAGTGTATAGCAATCAGCCCCAGCATTTT
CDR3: CASSLGGEAVYSNQPQHF

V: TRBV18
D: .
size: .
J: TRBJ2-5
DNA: TGTGCCAGCTCAAAGGACTTAAAAGAGACCCAGTACTTC
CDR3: CASSKDLKETQYF

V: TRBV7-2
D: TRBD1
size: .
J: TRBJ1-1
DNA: TGTGCCAGCAGCCCACACGGACAGGTGAAGACTGAAGCTTTCTTT
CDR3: CASSPHGQVKTEAFF

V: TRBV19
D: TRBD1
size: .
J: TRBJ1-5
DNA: TGTGCCAGTAGATACAGGGGTAGCAATCAGCCCCAGCATTTT
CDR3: CASRYRGSNQPQHF

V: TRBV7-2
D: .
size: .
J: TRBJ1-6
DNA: TGTGCCAGCAGCTTGCTTGGTGCGGATAATTCACCCCTCCACTTT
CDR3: CASSLLGADNSPLHF

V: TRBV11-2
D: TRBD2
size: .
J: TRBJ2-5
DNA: TGTGCCAGCAGCTTAGTTGGGGGGGGCCAAGAGACCCAGTACTTC
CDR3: CASSLVGGGQETQYF

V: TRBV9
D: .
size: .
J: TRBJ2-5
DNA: TGTGCCAGCAGCCAACTCGAAGAGACCCAGTACTTC
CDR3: CASSQLEETQYF

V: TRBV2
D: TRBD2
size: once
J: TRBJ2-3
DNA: TGTGCCAGCAATTCCCTCGGGGCGGGGGGTACAGATACGCAGTATTTT
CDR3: CASNSLGAGGTDTQYF

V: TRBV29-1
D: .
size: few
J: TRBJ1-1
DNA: TGCAGCGTTTTCGGAGACAGTCGTGGCACTGAAGCTTTCTTT
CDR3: CSVFGDSRGTEAFF

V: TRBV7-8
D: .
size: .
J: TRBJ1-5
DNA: TGTGCCAGCAGCTTAGCGGCCAATCAGCCCCAGCATTTT
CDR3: CASSLAANQPQHF

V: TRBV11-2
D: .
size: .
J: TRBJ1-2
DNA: TGTGCCAGCAGCGCGCTTTATGGCTACACCTTC
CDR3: CASSALYGYTF

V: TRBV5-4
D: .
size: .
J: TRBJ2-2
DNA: TGTGCCAGCAGCCCTACAGGGGGGGTAAACACCGGGGAGCTGTTTTTT
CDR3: CASSPTGGVNTGELFF

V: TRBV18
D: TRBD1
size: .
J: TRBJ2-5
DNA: TGTGCCAGCTCACCGGGGACAGGTGGAGAGACCCAGTACTTC
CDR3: CASSPGTGGETQYF

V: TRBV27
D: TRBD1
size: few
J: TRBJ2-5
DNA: TGTGCCAGCAGTTTAATGGCCAGGGGGTTAGAAGAGACCCAGTACTTC
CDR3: CASSLMARGLEETQYF

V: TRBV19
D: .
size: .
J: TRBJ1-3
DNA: TGTGCCAGTAGTACTCTTGGGAGCCGCTCTGGAAACACCATATATTTT
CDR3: CASSTLGSRSGNTIYF

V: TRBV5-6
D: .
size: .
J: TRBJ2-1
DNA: TGTGCCAGCAGCCTGGACAGCAACAATGAGCAGTTCTTC
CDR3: CASSLDSNNEQFF

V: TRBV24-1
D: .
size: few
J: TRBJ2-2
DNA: TGTGCCACCAGTGTCACTACCAGGGACACCGGGGAGCTGTTTTTT
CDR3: CATSVTTRDTGELFF

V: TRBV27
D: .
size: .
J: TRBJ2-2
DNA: TGTGCCAGCAGTGTCGGCGGGGCCCGATATAACACCGGGGAGCTGTTTTTT
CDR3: CASSVGGARYNTGELFF

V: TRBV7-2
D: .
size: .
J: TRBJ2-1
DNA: TGTGCCAGCAGCCCGCGATTTGCGGGCTATGAGCAGTTCTTC
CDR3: CASSPRFAGYEQFF